The T cell receptor (beta chain) under discussion was sequenced for a study of blood T cell repertoires in COVID-19. Authors' analysis steps: Estimation of nucleated cell counts was performed using reference gene primer amplification. Sequencing was performed with immunoSEQ multiplex PCR; in TCRdb, only in-frame clones are kept and a portion is missing. V and J calls and clone size come straight from that table; D and trimming were deduced from the DNA. The profile shows 350,000 to 450,000 clones, 83% of them singletons. CDR3 length: 12 amino acids. Per the germline V gene, CDR1 is LNHDA and CDR2 is SQIVND (reference sequence). V was pared by 8 bases and J by 2 bases, with 9 bases between. Cohort assignment relied on participant-reported clinical history. A single count supports this clone.

Sequencing used PBMCs or T cells enriched from blood (not recorded which). The TCR originated in a woman in her fifties or sixties who had recovered from COVID-19. The J gene is TRBJ1-2, the V gene TRBV19; D is unresolved. The CDR3 protein is CASLSRNYGYTF. The CDR3 DNA reads as TGTGCCAGTTTGAGTCGCAACTATGGCTACACCTTC.